What follows is one TCR beta chain and its context. From germline, CDR1 is SEHNR and CDR2 FQNEAQ (reference sequence). The trim removed 3 bases at V and 5 bases at J, leaving 3 bases unmatched. The CDR3 is made up of 13 amino acids. These data come from a study of T cell responses to AZD1222 COVID-19 vaccine. Generated by immunoSEQ multiplex PCR, the TCRdb table keeps only in-frame clones and is missing some. Of 150,000 to 160,000 clones in the sample, approximately 90% were seen once. The TCR originated in an adult in good health. V is TRBV7-9 and J is TRBJ1-2; 7 bases match TRBD1. The sample was peripheral blood, taken on day 0 of AZD1222 vaccination. The CDR3 loop reads CASSFGQAYGYTF. The CDR3 bases are TGTGCCAGCAGCTTCGGACAGGCATATGGCTACACCTTC. The full variable domain, completed using reference TRBV7-9 and TRBJ1-2, is DTGVSQNPRHKITKRGQNVTFRCDPISEHNRLYWYRQTLGQGPEFLTYFQNEAQLEKSRLLSDRFSAERPKGSFSTLEIQRTEQGDSAMYLCASSFGQAYGYTFGSGTRLTVV.